The 7 T cell receptor beta chains below come from one sample, sequenced in a study of CD8 T cells in ankylosing spondylitis. TCRdb recomputed calls from the 5' RACE reads with MiXCR, one row per CDR3 protein. Among under 170,000 distinct CDR3 sequences listed, around 45% were seen once. Sequencing input: synovial fluid, either unsorted or a sorted T cell fraction (not recorded which). These receptors were taken from a male donor with ankylosing spondylitis.

This chain uses TRBV3-1 with TRBJ2-3; 11 bases are a match to TRBD2. The V segment lost 2 bases and the J segment 0 bases; nucleotides outside the gene matches: 4. The CDR3 has 17 residues. In germline, CDR1 is LGHDT, CDR2 YNNKEL (reference sequence). CDR3 bases: TGTGCCAGCAGCCAAACTAGCGGGGGAGAAAGCACAGATACGCAGTATTTT. Translation gives CASSQTSGGESTDTQYF.

The chain is built from TRBV28 and TRBJ2-7; 9 nucleotides agree with TRBD1. V dropped 0 bases and J dropped 0; count of bases not matched to a gene: 9. Germline loops: CDR1 MDHEN, CDR2 SYDVKM. The CDR3 has 18 residues. CDR3 in DNA: TGTGCCAGCAGTTTATGGAGTTGGGACAGGGACGTCTCCTACGAGCAGTACTTC. Translating it yields CASSLWSWDRDVSYEQYF.

V gene TRBV7-3 combines with J gene TRBJ2-1; D gene unclear. CDR1 is SGHTA and CDR2 is FQGTGA in the germline V gene. V lost 5 bases and J lost 0, with 11 bases in between. The CDR3 loop spans 15 amino acids. The DNA of the CDR3 is TGTGCCAGCAGCCCCTCCGGGTACTCCTACAATGAGCAGTTCTTC. Protein product: CASSPSGYSYNEQFF.

This clonotype was found a few times. The chain joins TRBV7-9 to TRBJ1-1, with D unresolved. The length of the CDR3 is 14 residues. The germline V gene encodes CDR1 SEHNR and CDR2 FQNEAQ (reference sequence). V was cut by 5 bases and J by 4 bases, with 14 bases left in between. CDR3 sequence reads: CASSPEAMSTEAFF. Written as DNA, the CDR3 is TGTGCCAGCAGCCCCGAGGCCATGTCCACTGAAGCTTTCTTT.

The CDR3: CASSYGQGESSPLHF. The CDR3 DNA sequence: TGTGCCAGCAGTTACGGGCAGGGGGAAAGTTCACCCCTCCACTTT. The V and J genes are TRBV6-5 and TRBJ1-6; 7 nucleotides align to TRBD1. This CDR3 is built from 15 residues. Unmatched junction bases numbered 7, after V lost 2 bases and J lost 9 bases. Germline values: CDR1 MNHEY, CDR2 SVGAGI.

The V and J genes are TRBV5-1 and TRBJ1-1, with D possibly matching TRBD1 (6 bases). Trimming took off 5 bases at V and 2 bases at J, with 13 bases between the two ends. Germline V gene sequence: CDR1 SGHRS, CDR2 YFSETQ. The CDR3 consists of 14 residues. The CDR3 DNA is TGCGCCAGCAGAGGGGGGATTGCCAACACTGAAGCTTTCTTT. This translates into CASRGGIANTEAFF.

The chain carries TRBV27 and TRBJ2-3, with TRBD2 identical over 8 bases. CDR3 length: 15 residues. Germline V CDR1 and CDR2: MNHEY, SMNVEV (reference sequence). V lost 6 bases to trimming and J lost 1 base; unmatched junction nucleotides: 6. The CDR3, as DNA: TGTGCCAGCAGCCGGAGCGGGAGCCGCACAGATACGCAGTATTTT. The encoded protein is CASSRSGSRTDTQYF.